This entry is about one T cell receptor (beta chain). Its antigen has not been determined. Base-call qualities are not available, and no considerably larger clone is one nucleotide away. This sample stems from a study of Ad26.COV2.S vaccination and SARS-CoV-2 variants (dated by TCRdb to the early 2020s). For the study in its entirety: Donors in the vaccine arm were drawn from COV1001, a multicentre, randomized, double-blind, placebo-controlled phase I-IIa trial testing Ad26.COV2.S in healthy adults. Ad26.COV2.S was administered intramuscularly at 5 x 10^10 or 1 x 10^11 viral particles, either as a single shot or as two shots given 56 days apart. The specificity and breadth of SARS-CoV-2-reactive T cell receptors after Ad26.COV2.S vaccination were assessed by TCRbeta repertoire sequencing. The TCR-sequenced set comprised around 30 samples: around 20 Ad26.COV2.S vaccine recipients, 5 placebo recipients and 8 SARS-CoV-2 convalescent individuals. Trial participants were randomized into five groups of five: low-dose or high-dose Ad26.COV2.S given once or twice, or placebo on both occasions. Throughout the experiments and outcome assessment, investigators stayed blinded to trial group allocation.

CDR1 and CDR2 were assigned from the germline V gene (reference sequence) as LNHDA and SQIVND. From the cysteine up to the phenylalanine, the CDR3 has a length of 13 residues. The DNA shown is the 39-base CDR3, in frame from base 1. A distance of 16 bases separates the germline ends of V and J, which lose 10 bases and 7 bases respectively. Here is what the overall study found, with its caveats: After vaccination, substantial breadth of spike-specific CD8+ and CD4+ T cell responses was reported. The authors noted that total T cell responses may have been underestimated by the TCR breadth and depth analyses. Comparable non-spike TCR breadth was observed between vaccine and placebo recipients, consistent with only spike being contained in the vaccine. Comparing responses between vaccine doses or regimens was not something the study was powered to do. Higher spike-specific TCR breadth was observed in Ad26.COV2.S recipients than in placebo recipients (P = 0.0014).

The label giving this sample's treatment or condition can be read as: around 19 received Ad26.COV2.S at low or high dose, single or two shots; roughly 5 received placebo; per-sample allocation not given. For vaccine and placebo recipients, repertoires were sequenced using samples collected on day 63 after the first injection. Between 29 July and 7 August 2020, Cohort 1b enrolled some 25 adults aged 18-55 years at one site in Boston, USA. Ad26.COV2.S was a replication-incompetent adenovirus type 26 vector that expressed a prefusion-stabilized SARS-CoV-2 spike protein derived from the original Wuhan strain. The immunoSEQ Assay was the method used to sequence TCRbeta CDR3 regions. After extraction, genomic DNA underwent amplification by bias-controlled multiplex PCR, followed by high-throughput sequencing. The paper's processing steps were these. To quantify the absolute abundance of every unique TCRbeta CDR3 region, sequences were collapsed and filtered. T cell fraction was estimated by normalizing TCRbeta template counts to usable DNA, which was measured by amplifying reference genes present in all nucleated cells. Repertoire TCRs were annotated as SARS-CoV-2-specific by exact matching of V gene, CDR3 amino acid sequence and J gene to a known reactive TCR set. The reference SARS-CoV-2 TCR set was derived from MIRA and filtered for enrichment in COVID-19-positive ImmuneCODE repertoires, a step that removed public or cross-reactive TCRs. Using the MIRA antigens, annotated TCRs were further analysed by specific ORF or by position within an ORF. Depth was the summed frequency of annotated unique rearrangements, while breadth was defined as annotated unique rearrangements over total unique productive rearrangements. Group comparisons of TCR breadth used two-sided Wilcoxon rank-sum tests. In TCRdb, the immuneACCESS table is reduced to in-frame sequences with V and J assigned. These tables do not hold every clone; where another copy was compared, an unresolved V gene accounts for under half, and the others remain unexplained. V, J and clone size derive from that table, while D and trimming were established from the DNA sequence. The sample profile shows 350,000 to 450,000 clones; approximately 85% of them were found once. Clones ranked in the top ten supply approximately 3.5% of the sample.

The chain links TRBV19 with TRBJ1-4; the D region possibly corresponds to TRBD1 (5 bases align). Sequences were derived from peripheral blood, sampled in a trial of Ad26.COV2.S vaccine versus placebo. This TCR was sampled from a person aged 18-65 years who received the Ad26.COV2.S COVID-19 vaccine or a placebo. The CDR3 reads as follows: CATLDTLVEKLFF. In nucleotide form, the sequence is TGTGCCACCCTGGACACTCTCGTTGAAAAACTGTTTTTT.